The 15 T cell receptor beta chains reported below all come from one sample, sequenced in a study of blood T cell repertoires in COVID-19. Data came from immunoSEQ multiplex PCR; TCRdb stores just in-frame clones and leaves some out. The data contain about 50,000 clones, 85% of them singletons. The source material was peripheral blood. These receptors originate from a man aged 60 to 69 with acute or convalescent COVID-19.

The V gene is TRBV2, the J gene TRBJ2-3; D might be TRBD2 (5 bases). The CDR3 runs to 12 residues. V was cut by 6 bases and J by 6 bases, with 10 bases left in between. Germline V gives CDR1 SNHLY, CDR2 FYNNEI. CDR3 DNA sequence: TGTGCCAGCAGCCGGACTTCCGATACGCAGTATTTT. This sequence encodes CASSRTSDTQYF. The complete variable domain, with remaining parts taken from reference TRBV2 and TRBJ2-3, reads EPEVTQTPSHQVTQMGQEVILRCVPISNHLYFYWYRQILGQKVEFLVSFYNNEISEKSEIFDDQFSVERPDGSNFTLKIRSTKLEDSAMYFCASSRTSDTQYFGPGTRLTVL.

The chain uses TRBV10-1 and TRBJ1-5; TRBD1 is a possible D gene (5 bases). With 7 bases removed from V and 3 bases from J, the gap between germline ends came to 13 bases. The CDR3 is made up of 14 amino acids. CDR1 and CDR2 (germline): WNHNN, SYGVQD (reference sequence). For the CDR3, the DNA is TGCGCCAGCACCTCAAGACAGATCAATCAGCCCCAGCATTTT. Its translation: CASTSRQINQPQHF.

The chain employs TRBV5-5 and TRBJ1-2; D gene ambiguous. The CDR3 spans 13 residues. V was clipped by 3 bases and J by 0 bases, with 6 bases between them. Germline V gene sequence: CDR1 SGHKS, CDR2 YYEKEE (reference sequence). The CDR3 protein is CASSSAANYGYTF. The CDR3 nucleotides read TGTGCCAGCAGCTCTGCAGCTAACTATGGCTACACCTTC.

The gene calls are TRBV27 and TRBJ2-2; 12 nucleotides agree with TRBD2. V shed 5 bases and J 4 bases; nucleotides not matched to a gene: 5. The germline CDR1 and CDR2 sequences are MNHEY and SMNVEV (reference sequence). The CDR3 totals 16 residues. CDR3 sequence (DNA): TGTGCCAGCAGTCCCAGACTAGCGGGAGCCACCGGGGAGCTGTTTTTT. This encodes CASSPRLAGATGELFF.

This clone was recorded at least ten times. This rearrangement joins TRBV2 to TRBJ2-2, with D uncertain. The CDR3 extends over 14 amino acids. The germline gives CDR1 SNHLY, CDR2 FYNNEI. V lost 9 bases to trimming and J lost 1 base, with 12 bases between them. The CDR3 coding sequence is TGTGCCAGAGAACGCAACAGGAACACCGGGGAGCTGTTTTTT. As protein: CARERNRNTGELFF.

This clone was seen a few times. CDR3 region: CASSGTGLSNQPQHF. The CDR3 region has the DNA TGTGCCAGCAGCGGGACAGGGTTGAGCAATCAGCCCCAGCATTTT. The chain joins TRBV2 to TRBJ1-5; 9 bases line up with TRBD1. The CDR3 totals 15 residues. CDR1 and CDR2 (germline): SNHLY, FYNNEI. After removal of 6 bases from V and 1 base from J, the junction contained 4 bases not matched to a gene.

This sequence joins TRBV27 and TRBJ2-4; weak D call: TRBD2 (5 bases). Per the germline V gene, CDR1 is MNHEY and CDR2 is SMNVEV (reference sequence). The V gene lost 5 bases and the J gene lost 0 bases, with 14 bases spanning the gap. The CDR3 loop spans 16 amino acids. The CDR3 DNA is TGTGCCAGCAGTCTACTGGACTTACTAGCCAAAAACATTCAGTACTTC. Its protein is CASSLLDLLAKNIQYF.

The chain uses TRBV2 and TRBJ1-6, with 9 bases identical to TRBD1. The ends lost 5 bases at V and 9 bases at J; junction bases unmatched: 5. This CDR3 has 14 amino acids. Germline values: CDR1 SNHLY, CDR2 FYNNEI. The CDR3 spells CASSRQGEGSPLHF. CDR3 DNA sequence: TGTGCCAGCAGTCGACAGGGGGAAGGTTCACCCCTCCACTTT. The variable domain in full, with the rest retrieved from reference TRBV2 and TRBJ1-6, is EPEVTQTPSHQVTQMGQEVILRCVPISNHLYFYWYRQILGQKVEFLVSFYNNEISEKSEIFDDQFSVERPDGSNFTLKIRSTKLEDSAMYFCASSRQGEGSPLHFGNGTRLTVT.

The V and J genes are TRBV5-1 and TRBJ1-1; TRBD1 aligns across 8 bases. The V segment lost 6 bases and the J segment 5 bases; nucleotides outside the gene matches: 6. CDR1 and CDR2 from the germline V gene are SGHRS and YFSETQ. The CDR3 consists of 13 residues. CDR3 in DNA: TGCGCCAGCAACGAACAGGGGGTAACTGAAGCTTTCTTT. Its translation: CASNEQGVTEAFF.

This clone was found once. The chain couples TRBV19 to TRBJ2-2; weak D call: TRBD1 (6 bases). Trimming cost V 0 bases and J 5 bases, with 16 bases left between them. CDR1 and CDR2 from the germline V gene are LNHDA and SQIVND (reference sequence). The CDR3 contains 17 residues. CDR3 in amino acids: CASSIDLVGQGTGELFF. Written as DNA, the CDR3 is TGTGCCAGTAGTATAGATCTGGTCGGGCAGGGGACCGGGGAGCTGTTTTTT.

The CDR3 protein is CASSLDWTGNEQYF. CDR3 DNA sequence: TGTGCCAGCAGCCTTGACTGGACAGGGAACGAGCAGTACTTC. The V call is TRBV7-2, the J call TRBJ2-7; 8 bases line up with TRBD1. Per germline, CDR1 SGHTA and CDR2 FQGNSA. The CDR3 covers 14 residues. The V gene end was trimmed by 5 bases and the J gene end by 5 bases; junction bases not matched to a gene: 8.

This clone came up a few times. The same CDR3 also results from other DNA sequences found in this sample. The CDR3 region has the DNA TGTGCCAGCAGTGATACAGGGCAGTTGTCACCCCTCCACTTT. Protein sequence: CASSDTGQLSPLHF. V and J are TRBV6-1 and TRBJ1-6, with D maybe TRBD1 (6 bases). Germline V gene lookup returns CDR1 MNHNS and CDR2 SASEGT. The V and J ends lost 3 bases and 10 bases respectively, with 13 bases between them. The length of the CDR3 is 14 residues.

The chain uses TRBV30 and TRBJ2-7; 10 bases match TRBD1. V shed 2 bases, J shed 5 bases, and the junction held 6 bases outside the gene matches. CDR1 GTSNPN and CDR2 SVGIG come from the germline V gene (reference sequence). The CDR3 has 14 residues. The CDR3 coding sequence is TGTGCCTGGAGTAGCCGGGACAGGGGTCACGAGCAGTACTTC. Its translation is CAWSSRDRGHEQYF.

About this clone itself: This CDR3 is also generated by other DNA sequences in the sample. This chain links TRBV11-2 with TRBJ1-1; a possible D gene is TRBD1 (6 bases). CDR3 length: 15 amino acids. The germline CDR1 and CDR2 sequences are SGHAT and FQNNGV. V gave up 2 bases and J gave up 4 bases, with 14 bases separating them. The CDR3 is CASSLSAGGVTEAFF. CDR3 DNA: TGTGCCAGCAGCTTATCAGCGGGGGGCGTCACTGAAGCTTTCTTT.

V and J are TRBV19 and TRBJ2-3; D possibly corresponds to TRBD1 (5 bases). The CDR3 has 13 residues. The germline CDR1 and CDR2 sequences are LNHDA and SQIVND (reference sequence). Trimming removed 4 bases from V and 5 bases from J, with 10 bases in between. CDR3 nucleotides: TGTGCCAGTAGTAGGGATCAGGGAGATACGCAGTATTTT. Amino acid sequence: CASSRDQGDTQYF.